The 20 T cell receptor beta chains listed next were all sequenced from one sample in a study of T cells in Graves' hyperthyroidism and ophthalmopathy. Amplification of TCR beta CDR3 regions was performed using RNA transcripts as template. Primed by the HTBI set, a first-round RT-PCR was run on the TCR CDR3. TCRdb reanalysed the multiplex PCR reads using MiXCR and keeps one entry per CDR3 protein. The sample carries 300,000 to 400,000 distinct CDR3 sequences, approximately 15% recorded once. Sequencing was performed on blood. These receptors were taken from a woman aged 25 to 45 with Graves' hyperthyroidism.

The table lists this clonotype with many counts. The CDR3, as DNA: TGTGCCAGCAGTGAGGGACAGACGTACTTC. Translation: CASSEGQTYF. The chain links TRBV28 to TRBJ2-5, with 7 bases lining up with TRBD1. Germline V gene data show CDR1 as MDHEN and CDR2 as SYDVKM. The CDR3 extends over 10 amino acids. After removal of 5 bases from V and 13 bases from J, the junction contained 4 bases not matched to a gene.

The sample holds many counts of this clonotype. The chain uses TRBV6-2 or TRBV6-3 and TRBJ2-1; 9 nucleotides line up with TRBD2. This CDR3 is 16 amino acids long. Germline assignment: CDR1 MNHEY and CDR2 SVGEGT. V lost 4 bases, J lost 4 bases, and 8 bases stayed unmatched. In DNA form, the CDR3 reads TGTGCCAGCAGTTCCTTGCATAGCGGGAGATACAATGAGCAGTTCTTC. Amino acid sequence: CASSSLHSGRYNEQFF.

Of note for this clonotype: Given a much more abundant clone one base away, this may be a read error. The chain has TRBV10-3 and TRBJ2-7; no firm D call. Germline V CDR1 and CDR2: ENHRY, SYGVKD. The CDR3 loop spans 15 amino acids. V was trimmed by 3 bases and J by 0 bases, leaving 12 bases between them. The CDR3: CAISDKLRSSYEQYF. CDR3 sequence (DNA): TGTGCCATCAGTGACAAGCTGAGGAGCTCCTACGAGCAGTACTTC.

This clonotype was seen repeatedly, ten times or more. The V gene is TRBV2, the J gene TRBJ1-1; D possibly corresponds to TRBD1 (6 bases). Germline CDR1 is SNHLY and CDR2 is FYNNEI. Trimming took off 0 bases at V and 4 bases at J, with 9 bases between the two ends. This CDR3 comprises 14 residues. CDR3 bases: TGTGCCAGCAGTGAAGCGAGGGGGGCCACTGAAGCTTTCTTT. Translation gives CASSEARGATEAFF.

This clonotype has only a few counts. V and J are TRBV25-1 and TRBJ1-4, with D uncertain. CDR1 and CDR2 from the germline V gene are MGHDK and SYGVNS. The CDR3 has 12 amino acids. V shed 3 bases and J shed 8 bases, with 7 bases lying between them. The CDR3 spells CASSDRREKLFF. The CDR3 DNA follows: TGTGCCAGCAGTGATCGAAGAGAAAAACTGTTTTTT.

In its sample, this clonotype was seen a few times. The J gene is TRBJ2-3, the V gene TRBV7-8; the D gene could be TRBD1 or TRBD2 (5 bases each). This CDR3 has 18 residues. Per germline, CDR1 SGHVS and CDR2 FQNEAQ. V lost 5 bases and J 0 bases, leaving 21 bases between the germline ends. CDR3 loop: CASSDYLGTSTSTDTQYF. CDR3 bases: TGTGCCAGCAGCGACTACCTCGGGACGTCAACTAGCACAGATACGCAGTATTTT.

This clonotype was counted many times. This chain joins TRBV12-3 or TRBV12-4 and TRBJ2-1; D is perhaps TRBD2 (6 bases). The CDR3 sequence is 14 residues long. With 9 bases removed from V and 7 bases from J, the gap between germline ends came to 19 bases. The CDR3 is CASYNSGSRNEQFF. CDR3 in DNA: TGTGCCAGTTACAATTCCGGGAGCAGGAATGAGCAGTTCTTC.

Comments on this clonotype: A much larger clone is a single base away; this may be a read error. V gene TRBV7-9 combines with J gene TRBJ1-5, with 8 bases that match TRBD1. CDR1 is SEHNR, CDR2 FQNEAQ, per germline (reference sequence). The CDR3 covers 18 residues. This chain's CDR3 is CASSLCPRQGICLQPQRF. CDR3 nucleotides: TGTGCCAGCAGCTTGTGCCCCCGACAGGGGATATGTCTACAGCCCCAGCGTTTT.

In nucleotides, the CDR3 is TGCAGTGCTAGAGATGACAGGACAGCCCCTAACTATGGCTACACCTTC. This sequence encodes CSARDDRTAPNYGYTF. The genes are TRBV20-1 and TRBJ1-2, with D maybe TRBD1 (6 bases). The V gene lost 0 bases and the J gene lost 0 bases, with 14 bases spanning the gap. Germline CDR1 and CDR2: DFQATT and SNEGSKA (reference sequence). The CDR3 spans 16 residues.

This clonotype has just a few counts. The rearrangement links TRBV10-3 to TRBJ1-1; TRBD1 aligns across 7 bases. Germline lookup yields CDR1 ENHRY and CDR2 SYGVKD. V trimming: 6 bases; J trimming: 4 bases; junction bases outside the gene matches: 8. This CDR3 region has 14 residues. The CDR3 sequence is CAIRITGESTEAFF. CDR3 in DNA: TGTGCCATCAGGATCACAGGGGAAAGCACTGAAGCTTTCTTT.

This clonotype was seen ten or more times. V usage is TRBV2 and J usage is TRBJ2-1; the match to TRBD2 covers 8 bases. The CDR3 covers 16 residues. Trimming at V came to 6 bases and at J to 1 base, leaving 8 bases not matched to a gene. Per the germline V gene, CDR1 is SNHLY and CDR2 is FYNNEI. Written as DNA, the CDR3 is TGTGCCAGCAGCCCTACACTAGCGGCTTCCTACAATGAGCAGTTCTTC. It codes for CASSPTLAASYNEQFF.

This clonotype was picked up a small number of times. The chain joins TRBV10-3 to TRBJ1-2; D uncertain. The V gene lost 7 bases and the J gene lost 4 bases, with 10 bases spanning the gap. CDR3 length: 12 residues. Germline V gives CDR1 ENHRY, CDR2 SYGVKD. This CDR3 is CAITPDRYGYTF. The CDR3 DNA reads as TGTGCCATCACCCCCGATCGCTATGGCTACACCTTC.

This clonotype was seen at least ten times. V is TRBV28 and J is TRBJ1-4; 7 bases fit TRBD1. The CDR3 is 17 residues long. Germline V lookup: CDR1 MDHEN, CDR2 SYDVKM. Trimming took 3 bases from V and 8 from J; bases not matched to a gene: 15. The CDR3 DNA sequence: TGTGCCAGCAGTTTCACATGGCCAGGGGGGGAGACAGAAAAACTGTTTTTT. Protein sequence: CASSFTWPGGETEKLFF.

A word on this clonotype: Relative to the germline gene, one junction end is altered; a read error may explain this. The V and J genes are TRBV7-9 and TRBJ1-2; D is perhaps TRBD1 (5 bases). The CDR3 length is 15 residues. CDR1 and CDR2 from the germline V gene are SEHNR and FQNEAQ (reference sequence). The DNA for the CDR3 is TGTGCCGGCAGCTTAGCGATGAAGGGGAGAAGTGGCTACACCTTC. It codes for CAGSLAMKGRSGYTF.

The V and J genes are TRBV6-1 and TRBJ2-2; D perhaps matches TRBD2 (6 bases). This CDR3 has 18 residues. V lost 5 bases to trimming and J lost 2 bases, with 21 bases between them. Per the germline V gene, CDR1 is MNHNS and CDR2 is SASEGT. The DNA for the CDR3 is TGTGCCAGCAGTTATAGCGGCAGCACCCTTTTTAACACCGGGGAGCTGTTTTTT. It translates to CASSYSGSTLFNTGELFF.

This clonotype was seen repeatedly, ten times or more. The CDR3 region is CASTNPRGGGNQPQHF. The CDR3 region has the DNA TGTGCCAGCACCAACCCCAGGGGGGGTGGCAATCAGCCCCAGCATTTT. The gene calls are TRBV28 and TRBJ1-5, with 7 bases fitting TRBD1. V shed 7 bases, J shed 2 bases, and the junction held 11 bases outside the gene matches. Germline loops: CDR1 MDHEN, CDR2 SYDVKM. The CDR3 spans 16 residues.

At least ten counts were recorded for this clonotype. The rearrangement links TRBV24-1 to TRBJ2-2; 9 positions match TRBD1. The CDR3 extends over 14 amino acids. V was clipped by 9 bases and J by 0 bases; unmatched bases: 1. Germline values: CDR1 KGHDR, CDR2 SFDVKD. DNA of the CDR3: TGTGCCACCGGGGACAGGGCGAACACCGGGGAGCTGTTTTTT. Protein sequence: CATGDRANTGELFF.

This chain uses TRBV10-2 with TRBJ2-5, with 11 nucleotides matching TRBD2. The CDR3 spans 17 residues. V dropped 6 bases and J dropped 4; count of bases not matched to a gene: 13. The V gene's germline CDR1 is WSHSY and CDR2 SAAADI. The CDR3 reads CASRNIAGGLRLETQYF. The DNA of the CDR3 is TGCGCCAGCAGAAACATAGCGGGAGGGCTTCGTTTAGAGACCCAGTACTTC.

This clonotype was seen ten or more times. The chain is built from TRBV7-9 and TRBJ2-1, with a possible D match to TRBD1 (6 bases). The CDR3 contains 11 residues. V was cut by 5 bases and J by 10 bases, with 9 bases left in between. CDR1 SEHNR and CDR2 FQNEAQ come from the germline V gene (reference sequence). CDR3 DNA: TGTGCCAGCAGCCGAGGGACAGAGCAGTTCTTC. It encodes CASSRGTEQFF.

In this sample, this clonotype turned up many times. The rearrangement uses TRBV7-2 and TRBJ2-1; 8 bases align to TRBD2. J was trimmed by 10 bases and V by 1 base; bases with no gene match: 9. Germline loops: CDR1 SGHTA, CDR2 FQGNSA. The CDR3 sequence is 15 residues long. The DNA of the CDR3 is TGTGCCAGCAGCTTAGTAGCGGGGCAGGCATGGGAGCAGTTCTTC. The encoded protein is CASSLVAGQAWEQFF.